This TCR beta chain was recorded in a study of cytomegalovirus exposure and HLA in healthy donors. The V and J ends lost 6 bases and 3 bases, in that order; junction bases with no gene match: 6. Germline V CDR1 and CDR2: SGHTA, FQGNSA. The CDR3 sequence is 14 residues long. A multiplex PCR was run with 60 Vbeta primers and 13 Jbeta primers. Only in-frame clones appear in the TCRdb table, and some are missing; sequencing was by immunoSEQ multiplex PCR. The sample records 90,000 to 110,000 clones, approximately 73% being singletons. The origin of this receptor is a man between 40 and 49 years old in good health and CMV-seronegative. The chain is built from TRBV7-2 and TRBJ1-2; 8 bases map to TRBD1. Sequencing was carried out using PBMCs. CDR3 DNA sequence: TGTGCCAGCAGACGGGACAGGCGGTACTATGGCTACACCTTC. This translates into CASRRDRRYYGYTF.